Listed here are 26 T cell receptor beta chains from one sample, sequenced in a study of blood T cell repertoires in COVID-19. The data were produced by immunoSEQ multiplex PCR, yet TCRdb's version contains in-frame clones alone and is incomplete. The sample contains around 160,000 clones, approximately 87% of which appear only once. The sequenced sample was peripheral blood. The receptor set was obtained from a woman aged 70 to 79 with COVID-19, enrolled during active disease.

This clone was recorded only once. The chain employs TRBV5-1 and TRBJ1-4; D is unresolved. This CDR3 has 15 amino acids. V lost 2 bases and J 5 bases, leaving 13 bases between the germline ends. Germline CDR1 is SGHRS and CDR2 is YFSETQ. CDR3 bases: TGCGCCAGCAGCTTCCGGTCCGGAGGGAATGAAAAACTGTTTTTT. Amino acid sequence: CASSFRSGGNEKLFF.

The chain employs TRBV7-9 and TRBJ1-3; D unclear. Germline CDR1 and CDR2: SEHNR and FQNEAQ (reference sequence). V lost 4 bases to trimming and J lost 2 bases, with 18 bases between them. The CDR3 consists of 17 residues. The CDR3 is CASSSSGRVFAGNTIYF. The DNA for the CDR3 is TGTGCCAGCAGCTCCTCGGGTCGGGTTTTCGCTGGAAACACCATATATTTT.

The chain is built from TRBV6-1 and TRBJ2-2; no clear D. Germline loops: CDR1 MNHNS, CDR2 SASEGT. The CDR3 covers 17 residues. V was clipped by 2 bases and J by 3 bases, with 16 bases between them. Written as DNA, the CDR3 is TGTGCCAGCAGTGAAAGTAGAGTGGAGACCTACACCGGGGAGCTGTTTTTT. This gives the protein CASSESRVETYTGELFF.

This clone was seen once. The chain links TRBV5-1 to TRBJ1-1; TRBD1 aligns across 8 bases. V dropped 9 bases and J dropped 6; count of bases not matched to a gene: 16. The CDR3 is 15 residues long. In germline, CDR1 is SGHRS, CDR2 YFSETQ. The CDR3: CATSRADDRGAEAFF. CDR3 nucleotides: TGCGCCACGTCCCGGGCCGATGACAGGGGCGCTGAAGCTTTCTTT.

This chain links TRBV3-1 (or the pseudogene TRBV3-2) with TRBJ1-4; D is ambiguous. The CDR3 has 15 amino acids. Germline V lookup: CDR1 LGHDT, CDR2 YNNKEL (reference sequence). V was cut by 4 bases and J by 7 bases, with 16 bases left in between. The CDR3 is CASSPGRPGSEKLFF. CDR3 in DNA: TGTGCCAGCAGCCCCGGAAGGCCTGGGAGTGAAAAACTGTTTTTT.

The chain links TRBV11-2 to TRBJ1-2; 7 bases line up with TRBD1. V lost 3 bases, J lost 2 bases, and 6 bases stayed unmatched. Germline V gene data show CDR1 as SGHAT and CDR2 as FQNNGV. The length of the CDR3 is 15 residues. CDR3 loop: CASSFSRGQNYGYTF. As DNA, the CDR3 is TGTGCCAGCAGCTTTTCAAGGGGGCAGAACTATGGCTACACCTTC.

V is TRBV5-4 and J is TRBJ1-4, with D possibly TRBD1 on 5 matching bases. Looked up from germline, CDR1 is SGHNT and CDR2 is YYREEE (reference sequence). CDR3 length: 16 residues. V was shortened by 4 bases and J by 0 bases, with 13 bases between the two germline ends. The CDR3 DNA sequence: TGTGCCAGCAGCCACAGGACCGGAGCAACTAATGAAAAACTGTTTTTT. The encoded protein is CASSHRTGATNEKLFF.

This clone was counted a few times. The chain has TRBV5-1 and TRBJ1-2; no reliable D call. The CDR3 has 14 amino acids. Germline V gives CDR1 SGHRS, CDR2 YFSETQ. The V gene lost 5 bases and the J gene lost 2 bases, with 13 bases spanning the gap. In DNA form, the CDR3 reads TGCGCCAGCAGTTACGGCAGGTCAAACTATGGCTACACCTTC. This codes for CASSYGRSNYGYTF.

The sample holds a few counts of this clone. The rearrangement uses TRBV30 and TRBJ1-2; D is unclear. The CDR3 runs 12 residues. Germline CDR1 reads GTSNPN; CDR2 reads SVGIG (reference sequence). Trimming took 0 bases from V and 5 from J, leaving 7 bases between them. This CDR3 reads CAWSVGDYGYTF. For the CDR3, the DNA is TGTGCCTGGAGTGTGGGAGATTATGGCTACACCTTC.

The gene calls are TRBV4-1 and TRBJ1-1; D uncertain. This CDR3 comprises 15 residues. Trimming left V 4 bases short and J 0 bases short, with 12 bases between. Germline assignment: CDR1 MGHRA and CDR2 YSYEKL. The CDR3 loop is CASSLYYRLNTEAFF. Here the CDR3 DNA reads TGCGCCAGCAGCCTATACTATAGACTGAACACTGAAGCTTTCTTT.

This clone was detected once. The gene calls are TRBV5-1 and TRBJ2-1; 10 bases match TRBD2. Trimming took 0 bases from V and 6 from J; bases not matched to a gene: 6. The germline gives CDR1 SGHRS, CDR2 YFSETQ. This CDR3 spans 16 amino acids. The CDR3: CASSLGSGGAVNEQFF. The CDR3, as DNA: TGCGCCAGCAGCTTGGGGAGCGGGGGGGCAGTCAATGAGCAGTTCTTC.

On this clone itself: Other DNA sequences of this sample code for an identical CDR3. This chain links TRBV5-1 with TRBJ1-4; the D is unclear. Germline assignment: CDR1 SGHRS and CDR2 YFSETQ. The CDR3 length is 13 residues. V dropped 3 bases and J dropped 2 bases, with 5 bases sitting between them. CDR3 amino acids: CASSSQTNEKLFF. The CDR3 DNA reads TGCGCCAGCAGCTCGCAGACTAATGAAAAACTGTTTTTT. The full variable domain, in which reference TRBV5-1 and TRBJ1-4 provide the parts outside the CDR3, is KAGVTQTPRYLIKTRGQQVTLSCSPISGHRSVSWYQQTPGQGLQFLFEYFSETQRNKGNFPGRFSGRQFSNSRSEMNVSTLELGDSALYLCASSSQTNEKLFFGSGTQLSVL.

The chain links TRBV28 to TRBJ2-2; D is unclear. V was clipped by 3 bases and J by 6 bases, with 2 bases between them. The CDR3 is 11 residues long. Germline V CDR1 and CDR2: MDHEN, SYDVKM. The CDR3 DNA is TGTGCCAGCAGTTTCTCCGGGGAGCTGTTTTTT. It codes for CASSFSGELFF. Based on the CDR3 plus reference TRBV28 and TRBJ2-2, the full variable domain is DVKVTQSSRYLVKRTGEKVFLECVQDMDHENMFWYRQDPGLGLRLIYFSYDVKMKEKGDIPEGYSVSREKKERFSLILESASTNQTSMYLCASSFSGELFFGEGSRLTVL.

A few counts support this clone. The V and J genes are TRBV19 and TRBJ1-5; the match to TRBD1 covers 7 bases. Germline V gene lookup returns CDR1 LNHDA and CDR2 SQIVND (reference sequence). The CDR3 covers 16 residues. V lost 2 bases to trimming and J lost 4 bases; unmatched junction nucleotides: 8. The CDR3 here is CASSIKRGQRNQPQHF. Here the CDR3 DNA reads TGTGCCAGTAGTATAAAGAGGGGACAGAGAAATCAGCCCCAGCATTTT.

V is TRBV7-9 and J is TRBJ1-1; D is ambiguous. The V and J ends lost 5 bases and 3 bases respectively, with 7 bases between them. Germline V gene data show CDR1 as SEHNR and CDR2 as FQNEAQ (reference sequence). The CDR3 spans 12 residues. For the CDR3, the DNA is TGTGCCAGCAGCCTCTCAGACACTGAAGCTTTCTTT. It yields the protein CASSLSDTEAFF. Full variable domain (remainder filled in from reference TRBV7-9 and TRBJ1-1): DTGVSQNPRHKITKRGQNVTFRCDPISEHNRLYWYRQTLGQGPEFLTYFQNEAQLEKSRLLSDRFSAERPKGSFSTLEIQRTEQGDSAMYLCASSLSDTEAFFGQGTRLTVV.

This chain uses TRBV29-1 with TRBJ1-2; no definite D call. The germline V and J ends were trimmed by 0 bases and 5 bases, with 7 bases remaining between them. Germline V CDR1 and CDR2: SQVTM, ANQGSEA. CDR3 length equals 12 residues. DNA for the CDR3: TGCAGCGTTGAAGATCTTAGTTATGGCTACACCTTC. Residues: CSVEDLSYGYTF.

CDR3 sequence (DNA): TGTGCCAGCAGTTTGTTTGAACTCCCCGACGAGCAGTACTTC. This translates into CASSLFELPDEQYF. This chain links TRBV28 with TRBJ2-7; no firm D call. The germline V and J ends were trimmed by 3 bases and 5 bases, with 14 bases remaining between them. The germline gives CDR1 MDHEN, CDR2 SYDVKM. The CDR3 is 14 amino acids.

The chain links TRBV18 to TRBJ2-7, with 7 bases lining up with TRBD1. The V and J ends lost 4 bases and 2 bases, in that order; junction bases with no gene match: 8. Germline V gene data show CDR1 as KGHSH and CDR2 as LQKENI. CDR3 length equals 15 residues. CDR3 bases: TGTGCCAGCTCACTCGGACAGGAGAAACCCTACGAGCAGTACTTC. Translated: CASSLGQEKPYEQYF.

This chain connects TRBV5-1 to TRBJ2-1; the D gene is possibly TRBD2 (6 bases). This CDR3 is 12 amino acids long. CDR1 is SGHRS, CDR2 YFSETQ, per germline. With 0 bases removed from V and 15 bases from J, the gap between germline ends came to 13 bases. The CDR3, as DNA: TGCGCCAGCAGCTTGGAGCTGGAGGGTTTGTTCTTC. This gives the protein CASSLELEGLFF.

In this sample, this clone turned up once. The rearrangement joins TRBV7-8 to TRBJ2-1; TRBD2 matches 10 bases. The CDR3 spans 14 residues. Trimming at V came to 6 bases and at J to 6 bases, leaving 5 bases not matched to a gene. Germline loops: CDR1 SGHVS, CDR2 FQNEAQ. CDR3 bases: TGTGCCAGCAGTCCAGCGGGGGGGCCCAATGAGCAGTTCTTC. Encoded protein: CASSPAGGPNEQFF.

This clone was seen a few times. The chain is built from TRBV5-1 and TRBJ1-3; 7 bases line up with TRBD1. CDR3 length equals 15 residues. Germline V gene sequence: CDR1 SGHRS, CDR2 YFSETQ. With V trimmed by 4 bases and J by 0 bases, 4 bases remained unmatched. The CDR3 loop reads CASSAAGGSGNTIYF. CDR3 DNA sequence: TGCGCCAGCAGCGCCGCAGGGGGCTCTGGAAACACCATATATTTT.

The chain combines TRBV30 with TRBJ1-5, with D possibly matching TRBD1 (5 bases). The CDR3 totals 13 residues. V was cut by 3 bases and J by 4 bases, with 10 bases left in between. CDR1 GTSNPN and CDR2 SVGIG come from the germline V gene (reference sequence). In nucleotides, the CDR3 is TGTGCCTGGAGGGATCAGGGTAATCAGCCCCAGCATTTT. Protein: CAWRDQGNQPQHF.

A single count supports this clone. This chain uses TRBV7-9 with TRBJ2-3, with 13 bases that match TRBD2. The CDR3 is 18 residues long. V trimming: 6 bases; J trimming: 5 bases; junction bases outside the gene matches: 14. Per germline, CDR1 SEHNR and CDR2 FQNEAQ (reference sequence). The chain's CDR3 is CASRDAGLAGAGGDTQYF. CDR3 sequence (DNA): TGTGCCAGCAGAGACGCCGGACTAGCGGGGGCCGGGGGAGATACGCAGTATTTT.

The chain combines TRBV30 with TRBJ1-2, with D possibly being TRBD1 (6 bases). This CDR3 contains 12 residues. Trimming took off 5 bases at V and 8 bases at J, with 15 bases between the two ends. Germline CDR1 is GTSNPN and CDR2 is SVGIG (reference sequence). In nucleotides, the CDR3 is TGTGCCTGGTTTAACAGGGAAACGGGCTACACCTTC. Protein sequence: CAWFNRETGYTF.

The V gene is TRBV20-1, the J gene TRBJ1-1; tentative D call: TRBD1 (5 bases). The CDR3 consists of 11 residues. Between the trimmed V and J ends, which lost 7 bases and 6 bases, there was a span of 12 bases. Germline V gene data show CDR1 as DFQATT and CDR2 as SNEGSKA (reference sequence). The chain's CDR3 is CSVQRDPEAFF. The CDR3, as DNA: TGCAGTGTTCAGCGGGACCCTGAAGCTTTCTTT.

The chain is built from TRBV6-4 and TRBJ1-2; D might be TRBD1 (6 bases). The CDR3 consists of 12 residues. The germline V gene encodes CDR1 MRHNA and CDR2 SNTAGT. Trimming took off 6 bases at V and 2 bases at J, with 7 bases between the two ends. CDR3 bases: TGTGCCAGCAGCCAGGGGAACTATGGCTACACCTTC. The encoded protein is CASSQGNYGYTF.